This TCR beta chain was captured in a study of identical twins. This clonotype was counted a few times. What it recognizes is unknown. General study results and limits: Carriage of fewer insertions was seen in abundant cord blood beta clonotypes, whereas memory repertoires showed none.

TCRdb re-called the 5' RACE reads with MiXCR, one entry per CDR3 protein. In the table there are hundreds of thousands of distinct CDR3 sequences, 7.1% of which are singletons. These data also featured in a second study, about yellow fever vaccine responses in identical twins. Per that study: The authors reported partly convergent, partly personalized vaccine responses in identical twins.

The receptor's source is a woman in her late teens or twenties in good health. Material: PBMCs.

CDR3 sequence: CASSLGDRGSEQYF. CDR3 DNA sequence: TGTGCCAGCAGCTTAGGGGACAGGGGCTCCGAGCAGTACTTC. The chain uses TRBV7-2 and TRBJ2-7; 10 bases match TRBD1. Looked up from germline, CDR1 is SGHTA and CDR2 is FQGNSA. This CDR3 is 14 amino acids long. V trimming: 1 base; J trimming: 6 bases; junction bases outside the gene matches: 3.